Below, 25 T cell receptor beta chains from the same sample are listed, as sequenced in a study of CD8 T cells in Susac syndrome. The RNA, 0.5 to 1 ug, was put through reverse transcription using random hexamers. TCRdb ran MiXCR on the immunoSEQ multiplex PCR reads and lists one entry per CDR3 protein. The sample includes hundreds of thousands of distinct CDR3 sequences, 75% to 90% of them seen just once. The sequenced sample consisted of CD8+ T cells from PBMCs. Receptors originate from a human donor with multiple sclerosis.

The chain joins TRBV12-3 or TRBV12-4 to TRBJ2-1; 14 nucleotides agree with TRBD2. The V and J ends lost 6 bases and 6 bases, in that order; junction bases with no gene match: 7. The CDR3 sequence is 16 residues long. The CDR3: CASSRGLAGEFNEQFF. CDR3 nucleotides: TGTGCCAGCAGCAGGGGACTAGCGGGAGAGTTCAATGAGCAGTTCTTC.

This clonotype has only one observation. The chain links TRBV27 to TRBJ2-1; the D gene is possibly TRBD2 (6 bases). Looked up from germline, CDR1 is MNHEY and CDR2 is SMNVEV (reference sequence). This CDR3 comprises 14 residues. V lost 8 bases and J 4 bases, leaving 15 bases between the germline ends. CDR3 DNA: TGTGCCAGCTCGGGGGTCTTGGGGTACAATGAGCAGTTCTTC. It yields the protein CASSGVLGYNEQFF.

This clonotype was observed a handful of times. The rearrangement joins TRBV5-1 to TRBJ1-2, with TRBD1 identical over 11 bases. Germline-derived CDR1 and CDR2 are SGHRS and YFSETQ. The CDR3 is 14 amino acids. V was pared by 2 bases and J by 8 bases, with 5 bases of the junction left unmatched. CDR3 in DNA: TGCGCCAGCAGCTTAGGGACAGGGGGGTTCGGCTACACCTTC. Its protein is CASSLGTGGFGYTF.

The chain recombines TRBV20-1 with TRBJ1-1, with 7 bases lining up with TRBD1. This CDR3 has 15 residues. The V gene's germline CDR1 is DFQATT and CDR2 SNEGSKA (reference sequence). V lost 6 bases to trimming and J lost 1 base; unmatched junction nucleotides: 11. CDR3 sequence: CSAIALRDRNTEAFF. CDR3 coding DNA: TGCAGTGCGATAGCCCTCCGGGACAGGAACACTGAAGCTTTCTTT.

The chain carries TRBV19 and TRBJ2-7, with TRBD1 matching 10 bases. The CDR3 spans 15 residues. V lost 8 bases and J lost 4; bases outside the gene matches: 11. Germline CDR1 is LNHDA and CDR2 is SQIVND (reference sequence). The CDR3 nucleotides read TGTGCCAGTCGAGCCCCCGGGACAGGGGAATACGAGCAGTACTTC. Translation gives CASRAPGTGEYEQYF.

This chain links TRBV20-1 with TRBJ2-3, with D tentatively TRBD2 (6 bases). Germline V CDR1 and CDR2: DFQATT, SNEGSKA (reference sequence). The V gene lost 0 bases and the J gene lost 1 base, with 11 bases spanning the gap. This CDR3 region has 15 residues. In DNA, the CDR3 is TGCAGTGCTAGAGATTGGGAGGAGGGCACAGATACGCAGTATTTT. Its translation: CSARDWEEGTDTQYF.

V usage is TRBV6-1 and J usage is TRBJ2-7; D not certain. This CDR3 comprises 13 residues. Germline loops: CDR1 MNHNS, CDR2 SASEGT. The germline V and J ends were trimmed by 4 bases and 2 bases, with 9 bases remaining between them. CDR3 sequence (DNA): TGTGCCAGCAGTGGCGACACTCCCTACGAGCAGTACTTC. Its protein is CASSGDTPYEQYF.

The chain employs TRBV27 and TRBJ2-1, with 11 nucleotides matching TRBD2. The CDR3 runs 15 residues. Looked up from germline, CDR1 is MNHEY and CDR2 is SMNVEV (reference sequence). The V gene end was trimmed by 5 bases and the J gene end by 4 bases; junction bases not matched to a gene: 4. The CDR3 region is CASSMTSGAYNEQFF. CDR3 bases: TGTGCCAGCAGTATGACTAGCGGGGCGTACAATGAGCAGTTCTTC.

The chain recombines TRBV6-2 or TRBV6-3 with TRBJ2-7, with a tentative D call TRBD2 (6 bases). This CDR3 is 14 amino acids long. Trimming stripped 8 bases from V and 0 bases from J, with 14 bases between. Germline lookup yields CDR1 MNHEY and CDR2 SVGEGT. The CDR3 loop reads CASGDLLLSYEQYF. For the CDR3, the DNA is TGTGCCAGCGGGGACTTACTTCTCTCCTACGAGCAGTACTTC.

The rearrangement links TRBV6-2 or TRBV6-3 to TRBJ2-3; TRBD2 matches at 11 bases. This CDR3 contains 18 residues. From germline, CDR1 is MNHEY and CDR2 SVGEGT. V shed 5 bases and J 6 bases; nucleotides not matched to a gene: 16. Here the CDR3 reads CASSNIAGGNPFPDTQYF. CDR3 nucleotides: TGTGCCAGCAGTAATATAGCGGGGGGGAATCCGTTCCCCGATACGCAGTATTTT.

The J gene is TRBJ2-1, the V gene TRBV20-1; D may be TRBD1 or TRBD2 (5 bases each). The CDR3 totals 16 residues. V lost 3 bases to trimming and J lost 5 bases, with 20 bases between them. Germline-derived CDR1 and CDR2 are DFQATT and SNEGSKA (reference sequence). In DNA, the CDR3 is TGCAGTGCTAGCACTCCCGGGACCAACGCCCACAATGAGCAGTTCTTC. This gives the protein CSASTPGTNAHNEQFF.

V usage is TRBV28 and J usage is TRBJ2-6; 7 bases line up with TRBD1. V was pared by 3 bases and J by 0 bases, with 8 bases of the junction left unmatched. CDR1 is MDHEN and CDR2 is SYDVKM in the germline V gene. This CDR3 region has 18 residues. The CDR3 region is CASSFDRELYSGANVLTF. CDR3 nucleotide sequence: TGTGCCAGCAGTTTTGACAGGGAACTATACTCTGGGGCCAACGTCCTGACTTTC.

This chain connects TRBV18 to TRBJ2-2; D remains unclear. CDR1 KGHSH and CDR2 LQKENI come from the germline V gene. V was clipped by 1 base and J by 4 bases, with 16 bases between them. The CDR3 is 17 residues long. The CDR3 nucleotides are TGTGCCAGCTCACCACGCGCAGCCCTAACTCCCACCGGGGAGCTGTTTTTT. Translation: CASSPRAALTPTGELFF. Combining the CDR3 with reference TRBV18 and TRBJ2-2 gives the whole variable domain NAGVMQNPRHLVRRRGQEARLRCSPMKGHSHVYWYRQLPEEGLKFMVYLQKENIIDESGMPKERFSAEFPKEGPSILRIQQVVRGDSAAYFCASSPRAALTPTGELFFGEGSRLTVL.

The chain employs TRBV6-1 and TRBJ2-1, with D hard to call. Trimming shortened V by 4 bases and J by 3 bases, and 13 bases separated the two germline ends. This CDR3 has 15 amino acids. Germline V gives CDR1 MNHNS, CDR2 SASEGT. CDR3 in amino acids: CASSGAPNIYNEQFF. Here the CDR3 DNA reads TGTGCCAGCAGTGGGGCGCCGAACATCTACAATGAGCAGTTCTTC.

This chain connects TRBV29-1 to TRBJ2-7; D possibly corresponds to TRBD1 (5 bases). From germline, CDR1 is SQVTM and CDR2 ANQGSEA. The CDR3 has 12 residues. V was pared by 6 bases and J by 3 bases, with 12 bases between. The CDR3 DNA reads TGCAGCGTAGCAGGGTTTGGCTACGAGCAGTACTTC. It codes for CSVAGFGYEQYF.

The chain has TRBV19 and TRBJ2-1; D gene unclear. Trimming took 3 bases from V and 4 from J, leaving 7 bases between them. The V gene's germline CDR1 is LNHDA and CDR2 SQIVND (reference sequence). There are 13 residues in the CDR3. Here the CDR3 reads CASSIFGYNEQFF. CDR3 bases: TGTGCCAGTAGTATTTTCGGATACAATGAGCAGTTCTTC.

The chain carries TRBV27 and TRBJ1-1, with TRBD1 as a possible D gene (6 bases). V was pared by 8 bases and J by 4 bases, with 17 bases between. The CDR3 is 14 residues long. The V gene's germline CDR1 is MNHEY and CDR2 SMNVEV (reference sequence). The CDR3 here is CASVHIGGATEAFF. CDR3 bases: TGTGCCAGCGTCCATATCGGGGGGGCCACTGAAGCTTTCTTT.

The rearrangement links TRBV6-1 to TRBJ1-5; D is perhaps TRBD1 (5 bases). The CDR3 covers 15 residues. V dropped 5 bases and J dropped 0 bases, with 11 bases sitting between them. Germline values: CDR1 MNHNS, CDR2 SASEGT. Here the CDR3 reads CASSPGPNSNQPQHF. For the CDR3, the DNA is TGTGCCAGCAGTCCGGGACCGAATAGCAATCAGCCCCAGCATTTT.

The chain carries TRBV12-5 and TRBJ2-7; TRBD2 matches at 10 bases. CDR1 is LGHNT and CDR2 is FRNRAP in the germline V gene. The CDR3 runs 16 residues. With 5 bases clipped from V and 3 bases from J, the junction kept 10 bases outside the gene matches. The CDR3 loop reads CASGLPILAGVYEQYF. In DNA, the CDR3 is TGTGCTAGTGGTCTCCCAATCCTAGCGGGAGTCTACGAGCAGTACTTC.

The V and J genes are TRBV19 and TRBJ1-1; D gene ambiguous. The V end was cut by 1 base, the J end by 2 bases, with 8 bases between. This CDR3 is built from 14 residues. The germline V gene encodes CDR1 LNHDA and CDR2 SQIVND (reference sequence). The CDR3 region is CASSIAGFNTEAFF. DNA of the CDR3: TGTGCCAGTAGTATAGCAGGTTTCAACACTGAAGCTTTCTTT.

The chain is built from TRBV4-1 and TRBJ2-2; D call uncertain. Trimming stripped 0 bases from V and 5 bases from J, with 10 bases between. The CDR3 extends over 15 amino acids. Looked up from germline, CDR1 is MGHRA and CDR2 is YSYEKL. For the CDR3, the DNA is TGCGCCAGCAGCCAAGAAAGGTGGCAGACCGGGGAGCTGTTTTTT. Translated, it gives CASSQERWQTGELFF.

The CDR3 bases are TGTGCCAGCAGTTCAAGGGACAGGGAAAACATTCAGTACTTC. This encodes CASSSRDRENIQYF. The gene calls are TRBV12-3 or TRBV12-4 and TRBJ2-4, with 9 bases identical to TRBD1. The J segment lost 5 bases and the V segment lost 4 bases, leaving 3 bases of the junction unmatched. The CDR3 covers 14 residues.

This chain joins TRBV12-3 or TRBV12-4 and TRBJ2-5; D is perhaps TRBD1 (6 bases). V lost 6 bases, J lost 0 bases, and 17 bases lay in between. The length of the CDR3 is 16 residues. DNA for the CDR3: TGTGCCAGCAGGAGGACAGTTGGAGAAAACCAAGAGACCCAGTACTTC. It codes for CASRRTVGENQETQYF.

The chain joins TRBV19 to TRBJ1-1, with TRBD1 identical over 9 bases. CDR3 size: 14 residues. From germline, CDR1 is LNHDA and CDR2 SQIVND (reference sequence). Unmatched junction bases numbered 3, after V lost 2 bases and J lost 5 bases. The CDR3 coding sequence is TGTGCCAGTAGTATAACAGGGGGCGCGACTGAAGCTTTCTTT. It codes for CASSITGGATEAFF.

The chain has TRBV6-5 and TRBJ1-5, with 7 bases identical to TRBD1. The CDR3 is 13 residues long. V dropped 11 bases and J dropped 3; count of bases not matched to a gene: 7. Germline V gene data show CDR1 as MNHEY and CDR2 as SVGAGI. The CDR3 is CACKQGHNQPQHF. The CDR3 DNA is TGTGCCTGCAAACAGGGGCACAATCAGCCCCAGCATTTT.